The 11 T cell receptor beta chains listed next were all sequenced from one sample in a study of blood T cell repertoires in COVID-19. The assay was immunoSEQ multiplex PCR, and TCRdb's table has in-frame clones only and misses some. The data contain around 250,000 clones, around 88% of them singletons. Sequencing input: peripheral blood. The receptors here all came from a man at least 80 years old with acute or convalescent COVID-19.

This chain uses TRBV21-1 with TRBJ1-5; the table's D call, TRBD1, has no DNA check behind it. TRBV21-1 is marked as a pseudogene. The CDR3 consists of 15 residues. The CDR3, as DNA: TGTGCCAGCAGCAAACTGGACAGTCACAATCAGCCCCAGCATTTT. It codes for CASSKLDSHNQPQHF.

This clone showed up just a few times. This chain connects TRBV24-1 to TRBJ2-7, with 9 bases lining up with TRBD2. This CDR3 comprises 16 residues. The J segment lost 2 bases and the V segment lost 1 base, leaving 5 bases of the junction unmatched. Germline assignment: CDR1 KGHDR and CDR2 SFDVKD. The CDR3 sequence: CATSDFGREGTYEQYF. CDR3 in DNA: TGTGCCACCAGTGATTTTGGGCGGGAGGGCACCTACGAGCAGTACTTC.

The sample holds one count of this clone. The rearrangement links TRBV6-2 or TRBV6-3 to TRBJ2-3; the D gene is possibly TRBD2 (5 bases). This CDR3 has 16 amino acids. The V gene lost 5 bases and the J gene lost 2 bases, with 17 bases spanning the gap. Germline loops: CDR1 MNHEY, CDR2 SVGEGT. CDR3 DNA sequence: TGTGCCAGCAGTGCCCCCACTAGGCCTGTCACAGATACGCAGTATTTT. Protein product: CASSAPTRPVTDTQYF.

The chain couples TRBV3-1 (or the pseudogene TRBV3-2) to TRBJ2-2; D perhaps matches TRBD2 (6 bases). The germline CDR1 and CDR2 sequences are LGHDT and YNNKEL (reference sequence). This CDR3 contains 16 residues. V was pared by 1 base and J by 7 bases, with 16 bases between. The CDR3 is CASSQGVTGVIGELFF. In DNA form, the CDR3 reads TGTGCCAGCAGCCAAGGGGTTACGGGAGTGATCGGGGAGCTGTTTTTT.

This chain connects TRBV20-1 to TRBJ2-7; D might be TRBD2 (6 bases). V was cut by 3 bases and J by 6 bases, with 9 bases left in between. CDR1 and CDR2 from the germline V gene are DFQATT and SNEGSKA (reference sequence). This CDR3 is 11 amino acids long. The CDR3 loop is CSASLEGEQYF. The CDR3 DNA sequence: TGCAGTGCTAGTCTGGAGGGCGAGCAGTACTTC.

The chain recombines TRBV6-5 with TRBJ1-1; the match to TRBD1 covers 9 bases. In germline, CDR1 is MNHEY, CDR2 SVGAGI. The CDR3 covers 14 residues. After removal of 8 bases from V and 2 bases from J, the junction contained 6 bases not matched to a gene. CDR3 bases: TGTGCCAGCCTCCGGGACAGGGTTAACACTGAAGCTTTCTTT. As protein: CASLRDRVNTEAFF.

The sample holds a few counts of this clone. This sequence joins TRBV5-1 and TRBJ2-3, with D possibly TRBD1 on 7 matching bases. The length of the CDR3 is 15 residues. Germline V gives CDR1 SGHRS, CDR2 YFSETQ. Deletions cut 4 bases from V and 2 bases from J, with 14 bases between. The CDR3 DNA is TGCGCCAGCAGCGAGGGGGCGGGAATCACAGATACGCAGTATTTT. This encodes CASSEGAGITDTQYF.

The CDR3 sequence: CASSTGTSGSSTGELFF. The CDR3 region has the DNA TGTGCCAGTAGTACCGGGACTAGCGGGAGTAGCACCGGGGAGCTGTTTTTT. The chain combines TRBV19 with TRBJ2-2; 14 positions match TRBD2. Germline loops: CDR1 LNHDA, CDR2 SQIVND (reference sequence). Trimming cost V 4 bases and J 4 bases; bases outside gene matches: 5. This CDR3 comprises 17 residues.

V usage is TRBV6-6 and J usage is TRBJ1-2, with D perhaps TRBD1 (6 bases). Germline V CDR1 and CDR2: MNHNY, SVGAGI (reference sequence). Trimming shortened V by 5 bases and J by 4 bases, and 11 bases separated the two germline ends. This CDR3 spans 13 amino acids. DNA of the CDR3: TGTGCCAGCAGTCAAGTGACAGGCTATGGCTACACCTTC. Translated: CASSQVTGYGYTF.

V gene TRBV6-5 combines with J gene TRBJ2-7, with D possibly TRBD1 on 5 matching bases. From germline, CDR1 is MNHEY and CDR2 SVGAGI. Deletions cut 4 bases from V and 4 bases from J, with 14 bases between. CDR3 length: 14 residues. CDR3 protein: CASSSDSVGYEQYF. The CDR3 DNA follows: TGTGCCAGCAGTTCAGACAGCGTTGGGTACGAGCAGTACTTC.

The chain combines TRBV6-2 or TRBV6-3 with TRBJ2-2; tentative D call: TRBD1 (5 bases). Germline loops: CDR1 MNHEY, CDR2 SVGEGT. There are 14 residues in the CDR3. V lost 6 bases to trimming and J lost 1 base, with 9 bases between them. CDR3 protein: CASSQGENTGELFF. The CDR3 bases are TGTGCCAGCAGCCAAGGGGAGAACACCGGGGAGCTGTTTTTT.